Below are 30 T cell receptor beta chains sequenced from a single sample in a study of T cell clonotyping in hematopoietic cell transplantation. TCRdb's table, derived via immunoSEQ multiplex PCR, lists solely in-frame clones and lacks some. The sample has about 27,000 clones, approximately 94% seen once. Specimen: peripheral blood mononuclear cells. Receptors were obtained from a man aged 50-59 years in good health. Some clones in this sample may be carry-over from other donors' samples.

V and J are TRBV28 and TRBJ1-2; D is uncertain. Looked up from germline, CDR1 is MDHEN and CDR2 is SYDVKM. CDR3 length: 11 residues. V was trimmed by 5 bases and J by 6 bases, leaving 7 bases between them. The CDR3 DNA sequence: TGTGCCAGCAGTGGAGTTAATGGCTACACCTTC. It specifies CASSGVNGYTF.

This clone has just one count. The chain recombines TRBV2 with TRBJ1-5; D unclear. V lost 4 bases and J lost 6, with 13 bases in between. This CDR3 is built from 14 residues. Germline V gene lookup returns CDR1 SNHLY and CDR2 FYNNEI. CDR3 sequence reads: CASSANVATQPQHF. In nucleotides, the CDR3 is TGTGCCAGCAGTGCTAATGTTGCGACTCAGCCCCAGCATTTT.

The genes are TRBV28 and TRBJ1-2; D call uncertain. Trimming removed 5 bases at V and 5 bases at J, with 15 bases between. Germline V gene data show CDR1 as MDHEN and CDR2 as SYDVKM. The CDR3 sequence is 14 residues long. The CDR3 sequence is CASSTLPFTYGYTF. The CDR3 DNA follows: TGTGCCAGCAGTACCCTTCCGTTCACGTATGGCTACACCTTC.

This clone occurred once. This chain links TRBV11-2 with TRBJ1-5, with D tentatively TRBD1 (5 bases). With 2 bases removed from V and 7 bases from J, the gap between germline ends came to 9 bases. The CDR3 length is 13 residues. CDR1 SGHAT and CDR2 FQNNGV come from the germline V gene. Written as DNA, the CDR3 is TGTGCCAGCAGCTTAACCGGGGCGCAGCCCCAGCATTTT. Encoded protein: CASSLTGAQPQHF.

The rearrangement links TRBV9 to TRBJ2-5; D not resolved. Trimming cost V 4 bases and J 5 bases, with 18 bases left between them. This CDR3 region has 15 residues. Germline CDR1 SGDLS, CDR2 YYNGEE. CDR3 in DNA: TGTGCCAGCAGCCCTCGCCGAGAACCGGACGAGACCCAGTACTTC. Protein: CASSPRREPDETQYF.

This sequence joins TRBV2 and TRBJ2-7, with D perhaps matching TRBD1 (6 bases). CDR3 length equals 14 residues. Trimming left V 6 bases short and J 1 base short, with 13 bases between. CDR1 and CDR2 (germline): SNHLY, FYNNEI. The CDR3 DNA is TGTGCCAGCAGATCACGGGACAATTCCTACGAGCAGTACTTC. Protein: CASRSRDNSYEQYF.

V gene TRBV7-2 combines with J gene TRBJ2-5, with D possibly being TRBD1 or TRBD2 (6 bases each). Germline V gives CDR1 SGHTA, CDR2 FQGNSA. Trimming removed 7 bases from V and 0 bases from J, with 12 bases in between. The CDR3 loop spans 14 amino acids. For the CDR3, the DNA is TGTGCCAGCAATTTAGGGGGGAACCAAGAGACCCAGTACTTC. Translating gives CASNLGGNQETQYF. Based on the CDR3 plus reference TRBV7-2 and TRBJ2-5, the full variable domain is GAGVSQSPSNKVTEKGKDVELRCDPISGHTALYWYRQSLGQGLEFLIYFQGNSAPDKSGLPSDRFSAERTGGSVSTLTIQRTQQEDSAVYLCASNLGGNQETQYFGPGTRLLVL.

This chain links TRBV7-2 with TRBJ1-3, with 8 bases lining up with TRBD1. CDR1 and CDR2 (germline): SGHTA, FQGNSA. The CDR3 totals 15 residues. The V segment lost 3 bases and the J segment 4 bases; nucleotides outside the gene matches: 5. The CDR3 loop is CASSFRTGQGNTIYF. The CDR3 region has the DNA TGTGCCAGCAGCTTCCGGACAGGGCAAGGAAACACCATATATTTT.

The genes are TRBV20-1 and TRBJ1-2; D perhaps matches TRBD1 (6 bases). V shed 6 bases and J shed 6 bases, with 11 bases lying between them. Germline CDR1 reads DFQATT; CDR2 reads SNEGSKA (reference sequence). This CDR3 contains 11 residues. The CDR3 region has the DNA TGCAGTGCGGGCCAGGGGAATGGCTACACCTTC. Its protein is CSAGQGNGYTF.

The table lists this clone with a count of one. V is TRBV14 and J is TRBJ1-4, with TRBD1 matching over 9 bases. Trimming cost V 4 bases and J 4 bases; bases outside gene matches: 1. The germline CDR1 and CDR2 sequences are SGHDN and FVKESK. The CDR3 sequence is 14 residues long. CDR3 sequence reads: CASSRTGVNEKLFF. The CDR3, as DNA: TGTGCCAGCAGCCGGACAGGGGTTAATGAAAAACTGTTTTTT.

The chain links TRBV4-2 to TRBJ1-2; D remains ambiguous. In germline, CDR1 is LGHNA, CDR2 YNFKEQ. V was trimmed by 1 base and J by 9 bases, leaving 6 bases between them. The length of the CDR3 is 11 residues. CDR3 loop: CASSQGGRYTF. In DNA, the CDR3 is TGTGCCAGCAGCCAAGGAGGACGCTACACCTTC.

This chain connects TRBV10-3 to TRBJ2-1, with D unclear. The germline V gene encodes CDR1 ENHRY and CDR2 SYGVKD. This CDR3 spans 13 amino acids. V was shortened by 3 bases and J by 8 bases, with 11 bases between the two germline ends. The CDR3 sequence: CAISDSVSDEQFF. In DNA form, the CDR3 reads TGTGCCATCAGTGATTCGGTTTCGGATGAGCAGTTCTTC.

This clone was seen only once. The chain carries TRBV28 and TRBJ2-3; D gene unclear. Germline-derived CDR1 and CDR2 are MDHEN and SYDVKM. The CDR3 is 14 amino acids. With 3 bases removed from V and 0 bases from J, the gap between germline ends came to 7 bases. The CDR3 loop is CASSFKQSTDTQYF. CDR3 nucleotides: TGTGCCAGCAGTTTTAAGCAGAGCACAGATACGCAGTATTTT.

The J gene is TRBJ2-7, the V gene TRBV18, with D possibly matching TRBD2 (6 bases). Germline CDR1 reads KGHSH; CDR2 reads LQKENI. This CDR3 region has 17 residues. The V gene lost 3 bases and the J gene lost 0 bases, with 18 bases spanning the gap. The CDR3 DNA reads as TGTGCCAGCTCACCGTCCTTCAACGGGGGAATCTCCTACGAGCAGTACTTC. This codes for CASSPSFNGGISYEQYF.

This chain joins TRBV6-6 and TRBJ1-5; D ambiguous. This CDR3 spans 13 amino acids. Between the trimmed V and J ends, which lost 8 bases and 2 bases, there was a span of 10 bases. The germline CDR1 and CDR2 sequences are MNHNY and SVGAGI (reference sequence). This CDR3 is CASRGNGNQPQHF. DNA for the CDR3: TGTGCCAGCCGGGGTAACGGCAATCAGCCCCAGCATTTT.

A single count supports this clone. The V and J genes are TRBV6-1 and TRBJ2-7; D might be TRBD1 (6 bases). V lost 0 bases, J lost 3 bases, and 9 bases lay in between. The CDR3 length is 14 residues. CDR1 and CDR2 (germline): MNHNS, SASEGT. CDR3 nucleotide sequence: TGTGCCAGCAGTGAAGCGCCGGACAGCTACGAGCAGTACTTC. Translating it yields CASSEAPDSYEQYF.

V is TRBV30 and J is TRBJ1-1, with 7 bases that match TRBD1. J was trimmed by 3 bases and V by 8 bases; bases with no gene match: 6. Germline V gives CDR1 GTSNPN, CDR2 SVGIG (reference sequence). The CDR3 covers 12 residues. Here the CDR3 reads CARQGEYTEAFF. The DNA for the CDR3 is TGTGCCCGACAGGGAGAATACACTGAAGCTTTCTTT. Looking up the rest from reference TRBV30 and TRBJ1-1 gives the full variable domain: SQTIHQWPATLVQPVGSPLSLECTVEGTSNPNLYWYRQAAGRGLQLLFYSVGIGQISSEVPQNLSASRPQDRQFILSSKKLLLSDSGFYLCARQGEYTEAFFGQGTRLTVV.

This chain links TRBV28 with TRBJ1-2, with D possibly matching TRBD1 (5 bases). Trimming stripped 1 base from V and 2 bases from J, with 11 bases between. Germline CDR1 and CDR2: MDHEN and SYDVKM. This CDR3 region has 15 residues. The CDR3: CASSLSGSRNYGYTF. The CDR3 bases are TGTGCCAGCAGTTTATCAGGGAGTAGAAACTATGGCTACACCTTC.

The chain couples TRBV20-1 to TRBJ1-1, with a weak D call TRBD1 (5 bases). Trimming took 7 bases from V and 6 from J, leaving 12 bases between them. The CDR3 is 11 amino acids. Germline V gene data show CDR1 as DFQATT and CDR2 as SNEGSKA (reference sequence). The CDR3 nucleotides are TGCAGTGTCGACAGCCGCCCTGAAGCTTTCTTT. It specifies CSVDSRPEAFF.

V gene TRBV6-5 combines with J gene TRBJ1-6; 7 bases align to TRBD1. Germline CDR1 and CDR2: MNHEY and SVGAGI. V gave up 5 bases and J gave up 3 bases; unmatched junction bases: 4. The CDR3 length is 15 residues. As DNA, the CDR3 is TGTGCCAGCAGTACCCGACAGGGCTATAATTCACCCCTCCACTTT. Its translation: CASSTRQGYNSPLHF.

The chain combines TRBV5-6 with TRBJ2-5; 9 bases align to TRBD1. V was clipped by 4 bases and J by 6 bases; unmatched bases: 7. The germline CDR1 and CDR2 sequences are SGHDT and YYEEEE. This CDR3 region has 14 residues. The CDR3 is CASSPMTGGKTQYF. In DNA, the CDR3 is TGTGCCAGCAGCCCCATGACAGGGGGGAAGACCCAGTACTTC.

The chain recombines TRBV4-3 with TRBJ2-3; D gene uncertain. The CDR3 covers 13 residues. V was trimmed by 3 bases and J by 2 bases, leaving 6 bases between them. Germline lookup yields CDR1 LGHNA and CDR2 YSLEER. DNA of the CDR3: TGCGCCAGCAGCCATCTCTCCACAGATACGCAGTATTTT. Encoded protein: CASSHLSTDTQYF.

V and J are TRBV5-4 and TRBJ1-2; no definite D call. Per germline, CDR1 SGHNT and CDR2 YYREEE (reference sequence). The CDR3 totals 13 residues. Trimming cost V 4 bases and J 7 bases, with 14 bases left between them. In DNA, the CDR3 is TGTGCCAGCAGCCTCGCTTGGGTACCTGGCTACACCTTC. Translating gives CASSLAWVPGYTF.

The CDR3 DNA reads as TGTGCCGGGGGTGCCGGGGGTAAAAACATTCAGTACTTC. Its translation is CAGGAGGKNIQYF. The V call is TRBV18, the J call TRBJ2-4; TRBD2 is a possible D gene (6 bases). Germline V lookup: CDR1 KGHSH, CDR2 LQKENI. There are 13 residues in the CDR3. Trimming shortened V by 11 bases and J by 4 bases, and 15 bases separated the two germline ends. The full variable domain, its missing parts supplied by reference TRBV18 and TRBJ2-4, is NAGVMQNPRHLVRRRGQEARLRCSPMKGHSHVYWYRQLPEEGLKFMVYLQKENIIDESGMPKERFSAEFPKEGPSILRIQQVVRGDSAAYFCAGGAGGKNIQYFGAGTRLSVL.

The V gene is TRBV10-2, the J gene TRBJ2-7, with D perhaps TRBD2 (7 bases). This CDR3 is built from 14 residues. Germline CDR1 WSHSY, CDR2 SAAADI. V gave up 7 bases and J gave up 9 bases, with 22 bases separating them. The CDR3 reads CASKGGGATGVQYF. The CDR3 DNA is TGCGCCAGCAAAGGGGGGGGCGCGACGGGTGTGCAGTACTTC.

This chain connects TRBV9 to TRBJ1-1; 10 nucleotides align to TRBD1. Per germline, CDR1 SGDLS and CDR2 YYNGEE. This CDR3 region has 15 residues. Trimming removed 4 bases from V and 4 bases from J; junction bases left unmatched: 7. DNA of the CDR3: TGTGCCAGCAGCTCCCGGACAGGGGGGACCACTGAAGCTTTCTTT. The encoded protein is CASSSRTGGTTEAFF.

This rearrangement joins TRBV6-1 to TRBJ1-5, with a weak D call TRBD1 (6 bases). In germline, CDR1 is MNHNS, CDR2 SASEGT. This CDR3 has 13 amino acids. V was shortened by 7 bases and J by 4 bases, with 11 bases between the two germline ends. CDR3 sequence reads: CASIGQTNQPQHF. The CDR3 DNA follows: TGTGCCAGCATAGGACAGACTAATCAGCCCCAGCATTTT.

CDR3 nucleotides: TGTGCCAGCAGTCGAAGCTTTGGTGGCTACACCTTC. Translated: CASSRSFGGYTF. V gene TRBV6-5 combines with J gene TRBJ1-2; unclear D gene. From germline, CDR1 is MNHEY and CDR2 SVGAGI. The V end was cut by 5 bases, the J end by 7 bases, with 11 bases between. The CDR3 runs 12 residues.

The chain recombines TRBV5-1 with TRBJ1-1, with D possibly being TRBD1 (5 bases). The CDR3 runs to 13 residues. The germline V gene encodes CDR1 SGHRS and CDR2 YFSETQ. Trimming took off 5 bases at V and 1 base at J, with 9 bases between the two ends. The CDR3 region has the DNA TGCGCCAGCAGGGGACTAACGAACACTGAAGCTTTCTTT. It yields the protein CASRGLTNTEAFF. Full variable domain (remainder filled in from reference TRBV5-1 and TRBJ1-1): KAGVTQTPRYLIKTRGQQVTLSCSPISGHRSVSWYQQTPGQGLQFLFEYFSETQRNKGNFPGRFSGRQFSNSRSEMNVSTLELGDSALYLCASRGLTNTEAFFGQGTRLTVV.

This chain connects TRBV6-4 to TRBJ2-7; 8 bases fit TRBD1. The CDR3 sequence is 13 residues long. The germline V gene has CDR1 MRHNA and CDR2 SNTAGT. V was pared by 10 bases and J by 1 base, with 6 bases of the junction left unmatched. The DNA of the CDR3 is TGTGCCAACCCGGGACAGGTATCCTACGAGCAGTACTTC. Residues: CANPGQVSYEQYF.